This T cell receptor beta chain was captured in a study of beta chain features in type 1 diabetes. The overall study: Cell yields, gender and age were comparable in patients and healthy donors. Regarding the study as a whole: Among all four CD4+ subsets, Type 1 diabetes patients had TCRB CDR3s that were moderately but significantly shorter. Among patients, naive, central memory and Treg TCRB repertoires appeared more similar than among healthy donors.

The CDR3 totals 11 residues. CDR1 and CDR2 from the germline V gene are SNHLY and FYNNEI. Trimming removed 6 bases from V and 6 bases from J, with 5 bases in between. Every isolated RNA sample was fully reverse transcribed, so sequencing captured expressed TCRB transcripts. Generated by immunoSEQ multiplex PCR, the TCRdb table keeps only in-frame clones and is missing some. The table shows around 130,000 clones, with 7% to 10% occurring only once. In its sample, this clone was seen a few times. What it binds is unknown. This chain uses TRBV2 with TRBJ2-2, with unresolved D. Input material: central memory CD4+ T cells from blood. The TCR sequence derives from a man between 25 and 39 years old with type 1 diabetes. The DNA for the CDR3 is TGTGCCAGCAGGGAGCCCGGGGAGCTGTTTTTT. Translating it yields CASREPGELFF.